A single sample is the source of the 22 T cell receptor beta chains below, sequenced in a study of T cell responses to AZD1222 COVID-19 vaccine. Here immunoSEQ multiplex PCR was the method, and the copy in TCRdb shows in-frame clones only, minus some. The sample has approximately 82,000 clones; more than 90% are singletons. Sequenced material: peripheral blood, taken on day 0 of AZD1222 vaccination. Receptor source: an adult in good health.

The V gene is TRBV7-2, the J gene TRBJ2-3; a possible D gene is TRBD2 (6 bases). The CDR3 consists of 16 residues. Trimming removed 2 bases at V and 0 bases at J, with 12 bases between. Per the germline V gene, CDR1 is SGHTA and CDR2 is FQGNSA. This chain's CDR3 is CASSLYYGGSTDTQYF. The CDR3 DNA sequence: TGTGCCAGCAGCTTATATTACGGGGGAAGCACAGATACGCAGTATTTT. The full variable domain, its missing parts supplied by reference TRBV7-2 and TRBJ2-3, is GAGVSQSPSNKVTEKGKDVELRCDPISGHTALYWYRQSLGQGLEFLIYFQGNSAPDKSGLPSDRFSAERTGGSVSTLTIQRTQQEDSAVYLCASSLYYGGSTDTQYFGPGTRLTVL.

This chain connects TRBV5-1 to TRBJ2-7; D call uncertain. This CDR3 region has 15 residues. V was pared by 4 bases and J by 5 bases, with 19 bases between. Germline loops: CDR1 SGHRS, CDR2 YFSETQ. Here the CDR3 DNA reads TGCGCCAGCAGCCTACCCGACTCGACCGCCAACGAGCAGTACTTC. It translates to CASSLPDSTANEQYF.

V usage is TRBV19 and J usage is TRBJ1-1; D uncertain. This CDR3 is built from 13 residues. The V gene lost 0 bases and the J gene lost 1 base, with 3 bases spanning the gap. Germline loops: CDR1 LNHDA, CDR2 SQIVND (reference sequence). The CDR3 region has the DNA TGTGCCAGTAGTATAGAGGGGAACACTGAAGCTTTCTTT. Its protein product is CASSIEGNTEAFF.

This clone was seen only a few times. This chain uses TRBV21-1 with TRBJ1-6; TRBD1 is taken as the D call from the table, unchecked against the DNA. TRBV21-1 is labeled a pseudogene. This CDR3 is built from 14 residues. The CDR3: CASSKQGCNSPLHF. The CDR3 coding sequence is TGTGCCAGCAGCAAGCAGGGTTGTAATTCACCCCTCCACTTT.

Only one count was recorded for this clone. The chain uses TRBV9 and TRBJ1-3, with D hard to call. The CDR3 has 14 amino acids. V lost 3 bases and J 1 base, leaving 8 bases between the germline ends. Germline CDR1 and CDR2: SGDLS and YYNGEE. This chain's CDR3 is CASSDGDSGNTIYF. CDR3 DNA sequence: TGTGCCAGCAGCGACGGTGATTCTGGAAACACCATATATTTT.

The chain couples TRBV7-2 to TRBJ2-3, with D unresolved. Trimming removed 4 bases from V and 4 bases from J, with 9 bases in between. This CDR3 has 13 amino acids. Germline loops: CDR1 SGHTA, CDR2 FQGNSA. CDR3 protein: CASSSLVADTQYF. CDR3 coding DNA: TGTGCCAGCAGCTCTTTGGTAGCAGATACGCAGTATTTT.

Judged by abundance, this clone is medium-sized (0.01 to 0.1%). The rearrangement uses TRBV5-1 and TRBJ1-1; D may be TRBD1 (6 bases). With 4 bases removed from V and 0 bases from J, the gap between germline ends came to 13 bases. This CDR3 region has 15 residues. The germline V gene encodes CDR1 SGHRS and CDR2 YFSETQ. The CDR3 DNA sequence: TGCGCCAGCAGCCCAGGGACAATTATGAACACTGAAGCTTTCTTT. This translates into CASSPGTIMNTEAFF.

J is TRBJ2-6 and V is TRBV9, with D possibly being TRBD2 (6 bases). Germline-derived CDR1 and CDR2 are SGDLS and YYNGEE. The CDR3 consists of 16 residues. Trimming removed 4 bases at V and 2 bases at J, with 13 bases between. As DNA, the CDR3 is TGTGCCAGCAGCATGTTTCGCGGGGCTGGGGCCAACGTCCTGACTTTC. It specifies CASSMFRGAGANVLTF.

This clone was seen a single time. The rearrangement joins TRBV10-3 to TRBJ1-2; D possibly corresponds to TRBD1 (6 bases). V shed 2 bases and J shed 4 bases, with 17 bases lying between them. The length of the CDR3 is 16 residues. Germline V lookup: CDR1 ENHRY, CDR2 SYGVKD. The CDR3 region is CAISEGLQGYTYGYTF. Written as DNA, the CDR3 is TGTGCCATCAGTGAGGGGCTACAGGGATATACCTATGGCTACACCTTC.

The rearrangement joins TRBV5-1 to TRBJ2-5; TRBD1 aligns across 8 bases. The CDR3 is made up of 13 amino acids. CDR1 and CDR2 from the germline V gene are SGHRS and YFSETQ. V trimming: 3 bases; J trimming: 2 bases; junction bases outside the gene matches: 0. CDR3 sequence (DNA): TGCGCCAGCAGCTGGACAGGGCAAGAGACCCAGTACTTC. Translation: CASSWTGQETQYF. The variable domain in full, completed from reference TRBV5-1 and TRBJ2-5, reads KAGVTQTPRYLIKTRGQQVTLSCSPISGHRSVSWYQQTPGQGLQFLFEYFSETQRNKGNFPGRFSGRQFSNSRSEMNVSTLELGDSALYLCASSWTGQETQYFGPGTRLLVL.

The chain recombines TRBV21-1 with TRBJ1-4. TRBV21-1 is assigned pseudogene status. The CDR3 extends over 9 amino acids. The DNA for the CDR3 is TGTGCCAGCAGCAAAGCGGCGACTTTT. It translates to CASSKAATF.

The chain links TRBV12-3 or TRBV12-4 to TRBJ2-2, with TRBD1 as a possible D gene (5 bases). The V end lost 7 bases, the J end lost 6 bases, and 9 bases lay between the germline ends. This CDR3 contains 12 residues. The CDR3 sequence: CASNAGSGELFF. CDR3 coding DNA: TGTGCCAGCAACGCAGGGTCCGGGGAGCTGTTTTTT.

The V gene is TRBV7-9, the J gene TRBJ2-3; D may be TRBD1 (6 bases). V was shortened by 6 bases and J by 6 bases, with 13 bases between the two germline ends. From germline, CDR1 is SEHNR and CDR2 FQNEAQ (reference sequence). This CDR3 has 13 residues. Here the CDR3 DNA reads TGTGCCAGCAGATCTAGTGGGGGCGATACGCAGTATTTT. It translates to CASRSSGGDTQYF.

This sequence joins TRBV6-5 and TRBJ2-7; maybe TRBD2 (6 bases). Germline V gene sequence: CDR1 MNHEY, CDR2 SVGAGI. CDR3 size: 15 residues. V lost 5 bases, J lost 5 bases, and 19 bases lay in between. This CDR3 is CASSPGLQTIDEQYF. Here the CDR3 DNA reads TGTGCCAGCAGTCCTGGACTACAAACTATCGACGAGCAGTACTTC.

V is TRBV28 and J is TRBJ2-1; D may be TRBD1 or TRBD2 (7 bases each). Germline lookup yields CDR1 MDHEN and CDR2 SYDVKM. V lost 5 bases to trimming and J lost 4 bases, with 15 bases between them. The CDR3 extends over 15 amino acids. The CDR3 sequence is CASSGRGLGYNEQFF. Here the CDR3 DNA reads TGTGCCAGCAGTGGGAGGGGGCTGGGGTACAATGAGCAGTTCTTC.

Here the CDR3 DNA reads TGTGCCAGCAGTTGGACCGGACTCCCTGAGCAGTTCTTC. Its protein is CASSWTGLPEQFF. This chain joins TRBV12-3 or TRBV12-4 and TRBJ2-1; the D gene is possibly TRBD2 (5 bases). V was clipped by 4 bases and J by 9 bases, with 13 bases between them. This CDR3 is 13 amino acids long.

About this clone: At one end the junction does not follow the germline gene, possibly because of a read error. The chain combines TRBV6-1 with TRBJ1-2; possible D gene TRBD1, 5 bases. This CDR3 comprises 12 residues. CDR1 and CDR2 from the germline V gene are MNHNS and SASEGT. The CDR3: CASREGDYGYTF. The CDR3 region has the DNA TGTGCCAGCAGAGAAGGGGACTATGGCTACACCTTC.

The CDR3 sequence: CASSLAVGGNTEAFF. CDR3 sequence (DNA): TGCGCCAGCAGCTTGGCTGTTGGAGGGAACACTGAAGCTTTCTTT. This chain joins TRBV5-1 and TRBJ1-1; D gene unclear. Trimming removed 0 bases from V and 1 base from J, with 10 bases in between. Germline assignment: CDR1 SGHRS and CDR2 YFSETQ. The CDR3 has 15 amino acids.

J is TRBJ2-5 and V is TRBV9; 7 bases fit TRBD2. CDR3 length equals 15 residues. The V and J ends lost 3 bases and 5 bases, in that order; junction bases with no gene match: 10. In germline, CDR1 is SGDLS, CDR2 YYNGEE. CDR3 sequence (DNA): TGTGCCAGCAGCGGTACCGGGACTAAGGGGGAGACCCAGTACTTC. Protein product: CASSGTGTKGETQYF.

This clone was recorded only once. The chain employs TRBV19 and TRBJ1-5, with D perhaps matching TRBD1 (5 bases). This CDR3 region has 14 residues. CDR1 is LNHDA and CDR2 is SQIVND in the germline V gene (reference sequence). Trimming took 9 bases from V and 4 from J, leaving 16 bases between them. CDR3 bases: TGTGCCAGCGTGGGGGAGGAAGGGAATCAGCCCCAGCATTTT. It yields the protein CASVGEEGNQPQHF.

This clone was picked up one time. V gene TRBV10-2 combines with J gene TRBJ2-4; 13 nucleotides align to TRBD2. The CDR3 extends over 16 amino acids. Unmatched junction bases numbered 0, after V lost 0 bases and J lost 4 bases. The germline gives CDR1 WSHSY, CDR2 SAAADI. DNA for the CDR3: TGCGCCAGCAGTGAGTCGGGACTAGCGGGGAAAAACATTCAGTACTTC. Translated, it gives CASSESGLAGKNIQYF.

The chain couples TRBV29-1 to TRBJ1-1; no firm D call. Germline V gene data show CDR1 as SQVTM and CDR2 as ANQGSEA. The V and J ends lost 4 bases and 4 bases respectively, with 13 bases between them. The CDR3 loop spans 13 amino acids. In nucleotides, the CDR3 is TGCAGCGTTGGGGTAGGCGGTAGCACTGAAGCTTTCTTT. It yields the protein CSVGVGGSTEAFF.